The T cell receptor (beta chain) described here comes from a study of T cells in women clearing cervical HPV infection. Turning to this clone: The read is 3 residues too short to cover the CDR3 end, so that end is filled in from the germline J gene.

Sequenced by immunoSEQ multiplex PCR; TCRdb stores in-frame clones only, minus some. Its table lists some 21,000 clones. CDR1 is SGHDT and CDR2 is YYEEEE in the germline V gene. The length of the CDR3 is 15 residues. J gave up 1 base and V 0 bases, and 1 base lay outside the gene matches. The sample comprised blood buffy coat. The rearrangement uses TRBV5-6 and TRBJ2-3; 8 bases are a match to TRBD2. This TCR was recovered from a woman aged 18-70 years with a cervical HPV16 infection that either progressed to CIN3+ or cleared (not recorded which). The CDR3 spells CASSLEAGGTDTQYF. CDR3 DNA, as far as it was read: TGTGCCAGCAGCTTGGAAGCGGGAGGCACAGATACG.